This T cell receptor (beta chain) appears in the sequencing data of a study of regulatory T cells in long-lasting Graves disease. In building TCR beta libraries, iRepertoire HTBI primers were used together with Arm-PCR of CDR3 regions. TCRdb recomputed calls from the multiplex PCR reads with MiXCR, one row per CDR3 protein. Of 400,000 to 500,000 distinct CDR3 sequences listed, about a sixth were seen once; the top ten hold roughly 23%. The sample holds many counts of this clonotype. Time point noted: newly diagnosed GD, antithyroid drugs for less than 3 months. Researchers made the TCR library from RNA that was extracted from PBMCs. An endocrinology department in Xi'an, China, supplied the patients. Germline assignment: CDR1 DFQATT and CDR2 SNEGSKA (reference sequence). This CDR3 contains 14 residues. The V segment lost 5 bases and the J segment 5 bases; nucleotides outside the gene matches: 6. These data also formed part of another study, on T cells in Graves' hyperthyroidism and ophthalmopathy. That study adds: The TCR CDR3 first-round RT-PCR relied on the HTBI primer set. Blood also showed most of the thyroid clonotypes that were expanded above 0.001. By a 13 V-J model, ophthalmopathy was set apart from stable hyperthyroidism.

Sequenced material: peripheral blood mononuclear cells (PBMCs), taken at new diagnosis, from a patient treated with antithyroid drugs. The chain has TRBV20-1 and TRBJ2-1, with 10 bases lining up with TRBD2. The receptor was isolated from a woman aged 18-30 years with Graves disease. CDR3 nucleotide sequence: TGCAGTGCTTCCGGGACTAGCGTAGACAATGAGCAGTTCTTC. This codes for CSASGTSVDNEQFF.